This passage covers 17 T cell receptor beta chains from one sample sequenced in a study of T cell responses to AZD1222 COVID-19 vaccine. Method: immunoSEQ multiplex PCR; TCRdb's copy keeps in-frame clones and lacks some. This sample yields about 97,000 clones, of which about 88% are seen a single time; less than 3% belongs to the top ten. Source: peripheral blood, taken on day 0 of AZD1222 vaccination. These receptors originate from an adult in good health.

The rearrangement links TRBV2 to TRBJ1-6; the D gene is possibly TRBD1 (5 bases). Germline V CDR1 and CDR2: SNHLY, FYNNEI. The CDR3 consists of 16 residues. V lost 1 base and J 2 bases, leaving 9 bases between the germline ends. In nucleotides, the CDR3 is TGTGCCAGCAGTGAAGAGACAGCAACCTATAATTCACCCCTCCACTTT. Protein sequence: CASSEETATYNSPLHF.

CDR3 nucleotides: TGCAGCGTTGAAGCGACGCAGGGCACTGAAGCTTTCTTT. Residues: CSVEATQGTEAFF. The V call is TRBV29-1, the J call TRBJ1-1, with D possibly being TRBD1 (5 bases). The CDR3 consists of 13 residues. The V and J ends lost 1 base and 4 bases respectively, with 10 bases between them. The V gene's germline CDR1 is SQVTM and CDR2 ANQGSEA. Variable domain in full (rest from reference TRBV29-1 and TRBJ1-1): SAVISQKPSRDICQRGTSLTIQCQVDSQVTMMFWYRQQPGQSLTLIATANQGSEATYESGFVIDKFPISRPNLTFSTLTVSNMSPEDSSIYLCSVEATQGTEAFFGQGTRLTVV.

This clone was seen more than once but under ten times. J is TRBJ1-2 and V is TRBV6-2 or TRBV6-3, with D possibly being TRBD1 (5 bases). This CDR3 has 15 residues. The V and J ends lost 2 bases and 2 bases respectively, with 12 bases between them. Germline lookup yields CDR1 MNHEY and CDR2 SVGEGT. DNA for the CDR3: TGTGCCAGCAGTTACAATGTCAGGGAGAACTATGGCTACACCTTC. Protein: CASSYNVRENYGYTF.

This clone showed up just a few times. The chain is built from TRBV14 and TRBJ1-6; 8 nucleotides line up with TRBD1. CDR3 length equals 15 residues. J lost 4 bases, V lost 3 bases, and 2 bases had no gene match. Germline assignment: CDR1 SGHDN and CDR2 FVKESK. This CDR3 is CASSQTGAYNSPLHF. The CDR3 DNA reads TGTGCCAGCAGCCAGACAGGGGCGTATAATTCACCCCTCCACTTT.

The J gene is TRBJ1-2, the V gene TRBV5-1, with 12 bases lining up with TRBD1. CDR3 length: 16 residues. Trimming took 3 bases from V and 4 from J; bases not matched to a gene: 7. CDR1 is SGHRS and CDR2 is YFSETQ in the germline V gene. Here the CDR3 DNA reads TGCGCCAGCAGCTCGGGGGACAGGGGGCCACTCTATGGCTACACCTTC. Translated: CASSSGDRGPLYGYTF.

The rearrangement uses TRBV6-5 and TRBJ1-2, with D maybe TRBD1 (6 bases). The CDR3 has 13 amino acids. Trimming cost V 6 bases and J 2 bases, with 10 bases left between them. The germline V gene encodes CDR1 MNHEY and CDR2 SVGAGI. For the CDR3, the DNA is TGTGCCAGCAGGGACAGTCCAAACTATGGCTACACCTTC. Its protein is CASRDSPNYGYTF.

The J gene is TRBJ2-2, the V gene TRBV4-3; D not resolved. V was trimmed by 4 bases and J by 2 bases, leaving 8 bases between them. CDR3 length: 14 residues. Per germline, CDR1 LGHNA and CDR2 YSLEER. CDR3 region: CASSRLENTGELFF. DNA for the CDR3: TGCGCCAGCAGCCGGTTGGAAAACACCGGGGAGCTGTTTTTT.

The rearrangement links TRBV20-1 to TRBJ1-5; no firm D call. Per the germline V gene, CDR1 is DFQATT and CDR2 is SNEGSKA (reference sequence). This CDR3 spans 14 amino acids. V was shortened by 3 bases and J by 3 bases, with 12 bases between the two germline ends. CDR3 in DNA: TGCAGTGCTAGTGAACCCAGAGACAATCAGCCCCAGCATTTT. As protein: CSASEPRDNQPQHF.

The rearrangement joins TRBV7-6 to TRBJ1-6; no definite D call. Trimming took 1 base from V and 7 from J, leaving 8 bases between them. The CDR3 contains 14 residues. The germline gives CDR1 SGHVS, CDR2 FNYEAQ. CDR3 nucleotide sequence: TGTGCCAGCAGCTTAGATCGGAAGAATTCACCCCTCCACTTT. Translating gives CASSLDRKNSPLHF.

This clone was observed once. This sequence joins TRBV5-1 and TRBJ2-3; TRBD1 matches 9 bases. The V and J ends lost 7 bases and 0 bases, in that order; junction bases with no gene match: 3. This CDR3 comprises 14 residues. Germline V gene data show CDR1 as SGHRS and CDR2 as YFSETQ. CDR3 bases: TGCGCCAGCGGACAGGGGCTGAGCACAGATACGCAGTATTTT. It yields the protein CASGQGLSTDTQYF.

V usage is TRBV7-2 and J usage is TRBJ1-2, with a weak D call TRBD1 (5 bases). The CDR3 covers 14 residues. Germline-derived CDR1 and CDR2 are SGHTA and FQGNSA. The V gene lost 5 bases and the J gene lost 5 bases, with 15 bases spanning the gap. CDR3 nucleotides: TGTGCCAGCAGCCGCCGGGACGTGGATTATGGCTACACCTTC. This translates into CASSRRDVDYGYTF.

A few counts support this clone. The chain links TRBV19 to TRBJ1-5, with TRBD1 matching 9 bases. CDR1 and CDR2 from the germline V gene are LNHDA and SQIVND (reference sequence). Trimming took 5 bases from V and 1 from J; bases not matched to a gene: 6. CDR3 size: 16 residues. The CDR3 protein is CASSLTGGSSNQPQHF. In nucleotides, the CDR3 is TGTGCCAGTAGTTTGACAGGGGGGAGCAGCAATCAGCCCCAGCATTTT.

This sequence joins TRBV28 and TRBJ1-2; a possible D gene is TRBD1 (6 bases). Germline V gene sequence: CDR1 MDHEN, CDR2 SYDVKM. The CDR3 is 13 amino acids. The V and J ends lost 2 bases and 5 bases respectively, with 9 bases between them. In DNA, the CDR3 is TGTGCCAGCAGTTTACGGACAGCTTATGGCTACACCTTC. Its translation: CASSLRTAYGYTF.

V is TRBV7-9 and J is TRBJ1-1, with TRBD1 as a possible D gene (6 bases). Germline CDR1 is SEHNR and CDR2 is FQNEAQ (reference sequence). V lost 4 bases to trimming and J lost 4 bases, with 13 bases between them. The CDR3 is 14 residues long. Here the CDR3 DNA reads TGTGCCAGCAGCTCGTTCACAGGGCCCACTGAAGCTTTCTTT. As protein: CASSSFTGPTEAFF.

J is TRBJ2-1 and V is TRBV5-1, with 10 nucleotides matching TRBD2. The V segment lost 2 bases and the J segment 0 bases; nucleotides outside the gene matches: 8. The CDR3 has 18 residues. The germline gives CDR1 SGHRS, CDR2 YFSETQ. CDR3 bases: TGCGCCAGCAGCTTTTCTAGCGGGGGCCTCAGCTCCTACAATGAGCAGTTCTTC. Translating it yields CASSFSSGGLSSYNEQFF. Full variable domain (missing parts from reference TRBV5-1 and TRBJ2-1): KAGVTQTPRYLIKTRGQQVTLSCSPISGHRSVSWYQQTPGQGLQFLFEYFSETQRNKGNFPGRFSGRQFSNSRSEMNVSTLELGDSALYLCASSFSSGGLSSYNEQFFGPGTRLTVL.

V is TRBV24-1 and J is TRBJ2-1; no clear D gene. The CDR3 consists of 15 residues. The germline CDR1 and CDR2 sequences are KGHDR and SFDVKD. Trimming cost V 3 bases and J 1 base, with 9 bases left between them. This CDR3 reads CATSDQTGSYNEQFF. The CDR3 DNA is TGTGCCACCAGTGATCAGACTGGATCCTACAATGAGCAGTTCTTC.

The chain employs TRBV28 and TRBJ1-1, with D unclear. Per the germline V gene, CDR1 is MDHEN and CDR2 is SYDVKM. This CDR3 comprises 11 residues. V dropped 11 bases and J dropped 1 base, with 8 bases sitting between them. CDR3 bases: TGTGCCCTAAGGTGGAACACTGAAGCTTTCTTT. Translation gives CALRWNTEAFF.